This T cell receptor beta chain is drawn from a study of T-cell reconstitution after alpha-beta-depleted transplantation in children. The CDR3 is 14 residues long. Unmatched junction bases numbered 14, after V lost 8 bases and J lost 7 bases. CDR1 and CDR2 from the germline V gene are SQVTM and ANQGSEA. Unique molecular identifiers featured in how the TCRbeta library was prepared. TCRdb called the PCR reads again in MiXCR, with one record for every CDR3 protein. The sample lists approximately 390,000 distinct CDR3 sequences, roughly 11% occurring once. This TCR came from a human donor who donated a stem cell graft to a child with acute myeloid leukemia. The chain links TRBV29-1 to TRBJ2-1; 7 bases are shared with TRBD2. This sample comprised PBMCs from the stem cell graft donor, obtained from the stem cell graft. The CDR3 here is CSPARRGVVNEQFF. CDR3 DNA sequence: TGCAGCCCTGCGCGACGGGGGGTGGTTAATGAGCAGTTCTTC.